The sequence of this T cell receptor beta chain was determined in a study of blood T cell repertoires in COVID-19. As for the study in general: Sites across the United States, Italy and Spain contributed samples from acute and convalescent COVID-19. PBMCs, B-cell-depleted T cells, or T cells provided the cDNA or gDNA that made up the material.

Profiling relied on immunoSEQ multiplex PCR, and the TCRdb table lists in-frame clones only, not all of them. This sample carries nearly 300,000 clones, about four fifths of them seen once, and the ten largest clones take 1.4% to 1.5%. Followed over time, Seattle patients had been enrolled while infection was active. The CDR3 runs to 14 residues. J gave up 2 bases and V 1 base, and 3 bases lay outside the gene matches. CDR1 is GTSNPN and CDR2 is SVGIG in the germline V gene (reference sequence). The sequence was collected from a human donor with COVID-19, enrolled during active disease. The donor label of this sample is uncertain. Input material: peripheral blood. This chain uses TRBV30 with TRBJ2-3; 7 bases agree with TRBD1. CDR3 residues: CAWSAGTATDTQYF. The CDR3 region has the DNA TGTGCCTGGAGTGCAGGGACAGCCACAGATACGCAGTATTTT.